These 30 T cell receptor beta chains originate from one sample sequenced in a study of early stage breast cancer tumors. Repertoires were generated with immunoSEQ multiplex PCR, while TCRdb's copy carries only in-frame clones and drops some. The sample contains fewer than 90,000 clones, more than 65% of which appear only once. Source material: blood. Receptor source: a person between 55 and 70 years old with breast cancer.

The rearrangement joins TRBV13 to TRBJ2-1, with 7 bases lining up with TRBD2. The CDR3 is made up of 17 amino acids. Germline CDR1 and CDR2: PRHDT and FYEKMQ (reference sequence). V was pared by 5 bases and J by 1 base, with 11 bases of the junction left unmatched. CDR3 in amino acids: CASSLAWGGSSYNEQFF. CDR3 in DNA: TGTGCCAGCAGCCTAGCTTGGGGGGGATCTTCCTACAATGAGCAGTTCTTC.

The chain joins TRBV7-9 to TRBJ1-4; TRBD1 aligns across 7 bases. The junction had 13 bases not matched to a gene; V was cut back by 1 base and J by 8 bases. Looked up from germline, CDR1 is SEHNR and CDR2 is FQNEAQ (reference sequence). The CDR3 runs 17 residues. The CDR3, as DNA: TGTGCCAGCAGCTTAGGACAGGGAGGGGTGCGTGGAGAAAAACTGTTTTTT. As protein: CASSLGQGGVRGEKLFF.

This clone has more than one count but fewer than ten. This chain uses TRBV19 with TRBJ2-1; TRBD2 agrees at 7 bases. The trim removed 1 base at V and 5 bases at J, leaving 2 bases unmatched. In germline, CDR1 is LNHDA, CDR2 SQIVND (reference sequence). This CDR3 spans 14 amino acids. The CDR3 DNA reads as TGTGCCAGTAGTATAGCCGGGACTAACAATGAGCAGTTCTTC. It encodes CASSIAGTNNEQFF.

The gene calls are TRBV2 and TRBJ2-5, with TRBD2 as a possible D gene (6 bases). This CDR3 has 13 residues. Between the trimmed V and J ends, which lost 1 base and 9 bases, there was a span of 12 bases. Germline CDR1 is SNHLY and CDR2 is FYNNEI. The CDR3, as DNA: TGTGCCAGCAGTGAAGGGGGGGAAGGGGCCCAGTACTTC. This encodes CASSEGGEGAQYF.

The chain recombines TRBV11-2 with TRBJ1-3; D is possibly TRBD1 (5 bases). Per the germline V gene, CDR1 is SGHAT and CDR2 is FQNNGV. V was cut by 4 bases and J by 2 bases, with 6 bases left in between. CDR3 length equals 13 residues. CDR3 protein: CASSSGPGNTIYF. CDR3 sequence (DNA): TGTGCCAGCAGCTCGGGACCTGGAAACACCATATATTTT.

V gene TRBV19 combines with J gene TRBJ2-3, with D perhaps matching TRBD2 (5 bases). The germline CDR1 and CDR2 sequences are LNHDA and SQIVND (reference sequence). Between the trimmed V and J ends, which lost 3 bases and 0 bases, there was a span of 10 bases. This CDR3 comprises 15 residues. The CDR3: CASSMTRTSTDTQYF. The CDR3 DNA reads TGTGCCAGTAGTATGACGCGGACTAGCACAGATACGCAGTATTTT.

This chain connects TRBV2 to TRBJ1-2; the D gene is possibly TRBD1 (5 bases). Germline V gene data show CDR1 as SNHLY and CDR2 as FYNNEI. The CDR3 is 12 amino acids. V shed 6 bases and J shed 7 bases, with 12 bases lying between them. CDR3 in DNA: TGTGCCAGCAGGCAGGGTGCGGGTGGCTACACCTTC. Encoded protein: CASRQGAGGYTF.

The count of this clone is one. The chain carries TRBV2 and TRBJ1-5; D is possibly TRBD1 (6 bases). Germline CDR1 SNHLY, CDR2 FYNNEI. This CDR3 spans 18 amino acids. Deletions cut 0 bases from V and 9 bases from J, with 24 bases between. CDR3 region: CASSEARGIQGEVGPQHF. The CDR3 DNA reads TGTGCCAGCAGTGAAGCCAGAGGGATACAGGGCGAAGTAGGGCCCCAGCATTTT.

The gene calls are TRBV18 and TRBJ1-2; unclear D gene. Germline CDR1 reads KGHSH; CDR2 reads LQKENI. The CDR3 is made up of 14 amino acids. V was pared by 6 bases and J by 8 bases, with 19 bases between. DNA of the CDR3: TGTGCCAGCTCCCCCCCCCTCGCGGGCGGGGGCTACACCTTC. Amino acids: CASSPPLAGGGYTF. The full variable domain, completed using reference TRBV18 and TRBJ1-2, is NAGVMQNPRHLVRRRGQEARLRCSPMKGHSHVYWYRQLPEEGLKFMVYLQKENIIDESGMPKERFSAEFPKEGPSILRIQQVVRGDSAAYFCASSPPLAGGGYTFGSGTRLTVV.

Concerning this clone: One end of the junction does not line up with germline, which may come from a read error. The chain joins TRBV15 to TRBJ1-2; maybe TRBD1 (5 bases). The germline V gene has CDR1 LNHNV and CDR2 YYDKDF (reference sequence). This CDR3 region has 12 residues. The CDR3 DNA sequence: TGTGCCACCAGCCGAGATCAGGGCTACTACACCTTC. This sequence encodes CATSRDQGYYTF.

The J gene is TRBJ2-3, the V gene TRBV5-1; TRBD2 matches 11 bases. This CDR3 has 15 amino acids. V gave up 4 bases and J gave up 7 bases; unmatched junction bases: 8. CDR1 is SGHRS and CDR2 is YFSETQ in the germline V gene. CDR3 in DNA: TGCGCCAGCAGCCCCACAACTAGCGGGGGTTATACGCAGTATTTT. Protein sequence: CASSPTTSGGYTQYF.

In its sample, this clone was seen a few times. CDR3 coding DNA: TGTGCAAGTCGCCGGGACAGGGGTTATGAGCAGTTCTTC. Translated, it gives CASRRDRGYEQFF. The rearrangement uses TRBV12-2 and TRBJ2-1; the DNA was not compared with TRBD1, the D call given in the table. TRBV12-2 represents a pseudogene. The CDR3 sequence is 13 residues long.

This sequence joins TRBV7-2 and TRBJ2-5; TRBD1 matches at 7 bases. V was pared by 1 base and J by 2 bases, with 4 bases of the junction left unmatched. The CDR3 covers 15 residues. CDR1 and CDR2 from the germline V gene are SGHTA and FQGNSA. The CDR3 spells CASSLVDRAQETQYF. The CDR3, as DNA: TGTGCCAGCAGCTTAGTAGACAGGGCACAAGAGACCCAGTACTTC.

This chain links TRBV7-8 with TRBJ2-7; TRBD1 might be the D (6 bases). Germline lookup yields CDR1 SGHVS and CDR2 FQNEAQ. Trimming took 5 bases from V and 3 from J, leaving 14 bases between them. The CDR3 length is 14 residues. The CDR3 DNA reads TGTGCCAGCAGCCGAGCGGACAGCAACTACGAGCAGTACTTC. Amino acid sequence: CASSRADSNYEQYF.

This chain links TRBV18 with TRBJ1-1; 10 bases are shared with TRBD1. J was trimmed by 5 bases and V by 3 bases; bases with no gene match: 3. Germline V gives CDR1 KGHSH, CDR2 LQKENI. The CDR3 sequence is 14 residues long. DNA of the CDR3: TGTGCCAGCTCACCTGACAGGGGGCGAACTGAAGCTTTCTTT. Amino acid sequence: CASSPDRGRTEAFF.

This chain uses TRBV6-6 with TRBJ1-3; D gene uncertain. Trimming pared 5 bases from V and 0 bases from J, leaving 14 bases between. The germline V gene has CDR1 MNHNY and CDR2 SVGAGI (reference sequence). The length of the CDR3 is 16 residues. The chain's CDR3 is CASSRGLTSSGNTIYF. The CDR3 DNA reads as TGTGCCAGCAGTAGAGGCCTCACTAGCTCTGGAAACACCATATATTTT.

V usage is TRBV29-1 and J usage is TRBJ2-3, with D unresolved. CDR3 length: 13 residues. The germline V gene has CDR1 SQVTM and CDR2 ANQGSEA. V was shortened by 3 bases and J by 2 bases, with 9 bases between the two germline ends. The CDR3 sequence is CSVDVSHTDTQYF. The DNA of the CDR3 is TGCAGCGTTGACGTCAGTCACACAGATACGCAGTATTTT.

The chain recombines TRBV2 with TRBJ2-7; a weak D match, TRBD2 (5 bases). This CDR3 has 15 residues. Trimming took 1 base from V and 2 from J, leaving 12 bases between them. Germline CDR1 is SNHLY and CDR2 is FYNNEI. CDR3 sequence (DNA): TGTGCCAGCAGTGAAGTCCAGGCCGGGGCCTACGAGCAGTACTTC. This translates into CASSEVQAGAYEQYF. The whole variable domain, remainder taken from reference TRBV2 and TRBJ2-7, is EPEVTQTPSHQVTQMGQEVILRCVPISNHLYFYWYRQILGQKVEFLVSFYNNEISEKSEIFDDQFSVERPDGSNFTLKIRSTKLEDSAMYFCASSEVQAGAYEQYFGPGTRLTVT.

This clone occurred a few times. This sequence joins TRBV28 and TRBJ1-2, with TRBD1 identical over 7 bases. V was pared by 7 bases and J by 7 bases, with 12 bases of the junction left unmatched. Germline V gives CDR1 MDHEN, CDR2 SYDVKM. This CDR3 has 14 residues. CDR3 loop: CASNQGGGVGGYTF. CDR3 nucleotides: TGTGCCAGCAACCAGGGAGGGGGCGTAGGTGGCTACACCTTC.

The chain has TRBV5-1 and TRBJ2-2; 13 nucleotides agree with TRBD2. This CDR3 region has 16 residues. After removal of 4 bases from V and 6 bases from J, the junction contained 6 bases not matched to a gene. Germline values: CDR1 SGHRS, CDR2 YFSETQ. CDR3 DNA: TGCGCCAGCAGCGGGATACTAGCGGGAGGGTCCGGGGAGCTGTTTTTT. Its translation: CASSGILAGGSGELFF.

The chain uses TRBV5-1 and TRBJ2-7; 8 bases fit TRBD1. The germline V gene has CDR1 SGHRS and CDR2 YFSETQ. The CDR3 consists of 14 residues. The V and J ends lost 0 bases and 6 bases, in that order; junction bases with no gene match: 5. In DNA form, the CDR3 reads TGCGCCAGCAGCTTGGTGACAGGGGAAAGCGAGCAGTACTTC. Translating it yields CASSLVTGESEQYF.

The chain recombines TRBV4-1 with TRBJ2-5; possible D gene TRBD2, 6 bases. This CDR3 is built from 18 residues. Between the trimmed V and J ends, which lost 1 base and 3 bases, there was a span of 21 bases. Germline CDR1 and CDR2: MGHRA and YSYEKL. For the CDR3, the DNA is TGCGCCAGCAGCCAAGGGAGGGGCTATGGGTATAAAGAAGAGACCCAGTACTTC. This gives the protein CASSQGRGYGYKEETQYF.

J is TRBJ2-5 and V is TRBV5-1, with 7 bases fitting TRBD2. The germline V gene encodes CDR1 SGHRS and CDR2 YFSETQ. Trimming took 4 bases from V and 2 from J; bases not matched to a gene: 8. The length of the CDR3 is 15 residues. In DNA, the CDR3 is TGCGCCAGCAGCAGGTCCGGGACTACTCAAGAGACCCAGTACTTC. Translated: CASSRSGTTQETQYF.

This clone has only a few counts. V and J are TRBV28 and TRBJ1-5; D gene ambiguous. V dropped 6 bases and J dropped 1 base, with 10 bases sitting between them. Germline V gene sequence: CDR1 MDHEN, CDR2 SYDVKM. The length of the CDR3 is 14 residues. The CDR3 DNA follows: TGTGCCAGCAGAGAAGGTTTCAGCAATCAGCCCCAGCATTTT. This encodes CASREGFSNQPQHF.

This sequence joins TRBV5-1 and TRBJ2-7, with TRBD1 matching 11 bases. The CDR3 extends over 15 amino acids. V was clipped by 0 bases and J by 7 bases; unmatched bases: 6. Germline CDR1 SGHRS, CDR2 YFSETQ. For the CDR3, the DNA is TGCGCCAGCAGCTTGGGGACAGGGGGCGCGGGGGAGCAGTACTTC. This sequence encodes CASSLGTGGAGEQYF. Looking up the rest from reference TRBV5-1 and TRBJ2-7 gives the full variable domain: KAGVTQTPRYLIKTRGQQVTLSCSPISGHRSVSWYQQTPGQGLQFLFEYFSETQRNKGNFPGRFSGRQFSNSRSEMNVSTLELGDSALYLCASSLGTGGAGEQYFGPGTRLTVT.

The chain joins TRBV25-1 to TRBJ1-5; weak D call: TRBD1 (6 bases). Trimming removed 3 bases from V and 9 bases from J, with 15 bases in between. CDR1 and CDR2 (germline): MGHDK, SYGVNS. This CDR3 is built from 14 residues. CDR3 sequence reads: CASSDSGARGPQHF. The DNA of the CDR3 is TGTGCCAGCAGTGACTCGGGGGCCCGAGGGCCCCAGCATTTT.

The chain carries TRBV2 and TRBJ2-1; TRBD1 matches 7 bases. The CDR3 consists of 19 residues. Germline assignment: CDR1 SNHLY and CDR2 FYNNEI. V gave up 3 bases and J gave up 0 bases; unmatched junction bases: 14. The CDR3 bases are TGTGCCAGCAGTGAGCCTACAGGGGTGTCACAGAGCTCCTACAATGAGCAGTTCTTC. As protein: CASSEPTGVSQSSYNEQFF.

This rearrangement joins TRBV5-6 to TRBJ2-3, with TRBD2 matching 7 bases. Losses at the gene ends were 1 base for V and 5 bases for J; bases not matched to a gene: 4. The CDR3 covers 14 residues. CDR1 and CDR2 (germline): SGHDT, YYEEEE. CDR3 residues: CASSLTGGRDTQYF. Here the CDR3 DNA reads TGTGCCAGCAGCTTGACCGGGGGGAGAGATACGCAGTATTTT.

This chain joins TRBV5-1 and TRBJ1-1; possible D gene TRBD1, 6 bases. Germline V gene data show CDR1 as SGHRS and CDR2 as YFSETQ. The CDR3 is 15 residues long. With 0 bases removed from V and 2 bases from J, the gap between germline ends came to 11 bases. The CDR3 region has the DNA TGCGCCAGCAGCTTGGAGGGGGTACCTAACACTGAAGCTTTCTTT. Its translation is CASSLEGVPNTEAFF.

This chain uses TRBV5-1 with TRBJ2-7; the D is unclear. The CDR3 spans 12 residues. CDR1 is SGHRS and CDR2 is YFSETQ in the germline V gene. Trimming pared 3 bases from V and 4 bases from J, leaving 8 bases between. The CDR3: CASSSALYEQYF. The CDR3 DNA reads as TGCGCCAGCAGCTCGGCCCTTTACGAGCAGTACTTC.